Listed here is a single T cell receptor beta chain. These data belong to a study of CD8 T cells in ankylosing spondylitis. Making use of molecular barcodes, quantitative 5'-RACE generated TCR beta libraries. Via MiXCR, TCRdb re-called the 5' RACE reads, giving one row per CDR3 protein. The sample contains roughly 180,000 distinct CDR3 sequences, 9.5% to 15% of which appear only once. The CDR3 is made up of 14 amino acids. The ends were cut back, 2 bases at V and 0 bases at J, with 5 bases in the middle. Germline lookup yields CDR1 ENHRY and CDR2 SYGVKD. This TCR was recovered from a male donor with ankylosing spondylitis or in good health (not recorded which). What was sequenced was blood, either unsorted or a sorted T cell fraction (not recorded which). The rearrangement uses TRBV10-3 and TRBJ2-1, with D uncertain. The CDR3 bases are TGTGCCATCAGTGAGCCGGACTCCTACAATGAGCAGTTCTTC. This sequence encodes CAISEPDSYNEQFF.